The next 26 T cell receptor beta chains were all read from a single sample in a study of blood T cell repertoires in COVID-19. Profiled with immunoSEQ multiplex PCR; TCRdb holds only in-frame clones, not every one. This table holds tens of thousands of clones, 80% to 90% found once. Sequencing input: peripheral blood. These receptors came from a human donor with active COVID-19. The donor label of this sample is uncertain.

The chain couples TRBV6-6 to TRBJ1-5; TRBD1 agrees at 7 bases. Germline CDR1 and CDR2: MNHNY and SVGAGI (reference sequence). Trimming at V came to 5 bases and at J to 4 bases, leaving 14 bases not matched to a gene. CDR3 length equals 17 residues. The CDR3 DNA reads TGTGCCAGCAGTAGATCCAGGGGGTTATTAAGAAATCAGCCCCAGCATTTT. This translates into CASSRSRGLLRNQPQHF.

The V and J genes are TRBV14 and TRBJ1-6, with D unclear. Germline V lookup: CDR1 SGHDN, CDR2 FVKESK. CDR3 length: 17 amino acids. V was trimmed by 4 bases and J by 9 bases, leaving 22 bases between them. The chain's CDR3 is CASSRSASTINISPLHF. The CDR3 region has the DNA TGTGCCAGCAGCCGCTCGGCATCGACAATAAATATTTCACCCCTCCACTTT. The whole variable domain, filled in from reference TRBV14 and TRBJ1-6, reads EAGVTQFPSHSVIEKGQTVTLRCDPISGHDNLYWYRRVMGKEIKFLLHFVKESKQDESGMPNNRFLAERTGGTYSTLKVQPAELEDSGVYFCASSRSASTINISPLHFGNGTRLTVT.

V and J are TRBV7-3 and TRBJ2-1; 9 nucleotides align to TRBD1. J lost 5 bases, V lost 1 base, and 12 bases had no gene match. The CDR3 consists of 18 residues. CDR1 and CDR2 from the germline V gene are SGHTA and FQGTGA. As DNA, the CDR3 is TGTGCCAGCAGCTTAAAGGGGGGACAGGGAGAGGGAAACAATGAGCAGTTCTTC. Its translation is CASSLKGGQGEGNNEQFF.

The chain carries TRBV19 and TRBJ1-1, with a possible D match to TRBD1 (5 bases). The V gene lost 6 bases and the J gene lost 2 bases, with 16 bases spanning the gap. The germline V gene encodes CDR1 LNHDA and CDR2 SQIVND (reference sequence). The CDR3 is 15 residues long. CDR3 sequence (DNA): TGTGCCAGTAGGGACACTGGGGAAGCAAACACTGAAGCTTTCTTT. Translation gives CASRDTGEANTEAFF.

This clone was detected only once. V is TRBV5-6 and J is TRBJ2-5, with 8 positions matching TRBD2. Germline CDR1 reads SGHDT; CDR2 reads YYEEEE. This CDR3 contains 15 residues. The V segment lost 3 bases and the J segment 5 bases; nucleotides outside the gene matches: 9. CDR3 region: CASSSSIAGLETQYF. CDR3 coding DNA: TGTGCCAGCAGCTCTTCCATAGCGGGGTTGGAGACCCAGTACTTC. Supplemented by reference TRBV5-6 and TRBJ2-5, the full variable domain reads DAGVTQSPTHLIKTRGQQVTLRCSPKSGHDTVSWYQQALGQGPQFIFQYYEEEERQRGNFPDRFSGHQFPNYSSELNVNALLLGDSALYLCASSSSIAGLETQYFGPGTRLLVL.

This clone was counted a single time. The V gene is TRBV7-9, the J gene TRBJ2-1; D possibly corresponds to TRBD1 (6 bases). Trimming left V 10 bases short and J 1 base short, with 14 bases between. The germline CDR1 and CDR2 sequences are SEHNR and FQNEAQ (reference sequence). The CDR3 runs to 14 residues. CDR3 bases: TGTGCCACCGGGACACAACGATCCTACAATGAGCAGTTCTTC. Translation gives CATGTQRSYNEQFF.

V usage is TRBV7-2 and J usage is TRBJ2-5, with TRBD2 matching 9 bases. V lost 5 bases to trimming and J lost 2 bases; unmatched junction nucleotides: 6. The CDR3 length is 15 residues. In germline, CDR1 is SGHTA, CDR2 FQGNSA. DNA of the CDR3: TGTGCCAGCAGCCCCAGCGGGAGGTTTCAAGAGACCCAGTACTTC. This codes for CASSPSGRFQETQYF.

The chain joins TRBV3-1 (or the pseudogene TRBV3-2) to TRBJ2-2; the D gene is possibly TRBD2 (5 bases). Trimming pared 2 bases from V and 8 bases from J, leaving 15 bases between. The CDR3 length is 15 residues. The germline V gene encodes CDR1 LGHDT and CDR2 YNNKEL (reference sequence). The CDR3 DNA sequence: TGTGCCAGCAGCCAAACTAGGGCCAAAGGGGGGGAGCTGTTTTTT. Translated: CASSQTRAKGGELFF.

The chain joins TRBV4-1 to TRBJ2-1; 13 bases line up with TRBD2. CDR1 and CDR2 (germline): MGHRA, YSYEKL. This CDR3 is built from 20 residues. J was trimmed by 7 bases and V by 0 bases; bases with no gene match: 15. As DNA, the CDR3 is TGCGCCAGCAGCCAAGATCACGTGGGACTAGCGGGGTCGATACAGAATGAGCAGTTCTTC. This translates into CASSQDHVGLAGSIQNEQFF.

The chain is built from TRBV9 and TRBJ1-6; the D gene is possibly TRBD1 (6 bases). Trimming took off 2 bases at V and 1 base at J, with 7 bases between the two ends. CDR1 is SGDLS and CDR2 is YYNGEE in the germline V gene. The CDR3 loop spans 15 amino acids. As DNA, the CDR3 is TGTGCCAGCAGCGTCACAGGGTCCTATAATTCACCCCTCCACTTT. Translation: CASSVTGSYNSPLHF.

The chain links TRBV9 to TRBJ1-3, with 8 bases matching TRBD1. CDR1 and CDR2 (germline): SGDLS, YYNGEE. The CDR3 contains 15 residues. V gave up 4 bases and J gave up 2 bases; unmatched junction bases: 5. The CDR3 bases are TGTGCCAGCAGCTCGACAGGGGCCCCTGGAAACACCATATATTTT. Its protein product is CASSSTGAPGNTIYF.

This clone was picked up one time. The V call is TRBV5-1, the J call TRBJ2-1; D is unclear. V dropped 4 bases and J dropped 9 bases, with 11 bases sitting between them. Germline loops: CDR1 SGHRS, CDR2 YFSETQ. This CDR3 spans 12 amino acids. CDR3 sequence reads: CASSLPEAEQFF. The CDR3 DNA reads as TGCGCCAGCAGCCTTCCCGAGGCTGAGCAGTTCTTC.

This clone turned up a few times. V gene TRBV9 combines with J gene TRBJ1-2; D gene unclear. The CDR3 length is 13 residues. Trimming removed 4 bases from V and 3 bases from J, with 10 bases in between. The germline CDR1 and CDR2 sequences are SGDLS and YYNGEE. The CDR3: CASSTRGDYGYTF. CDR3 nucleotide sequence: TGTGCCAGCAGCACCAGAGGTGACTATGGCTACACCTTC.

V and J are TRBV5-4 and TRBJ2-1; D possibly corresponds to TRBD2 (5 bases). The CDR3 length is 13 residues. Germline loops: CDR1 SGHNT, CDR2 YYREEE (reference sequence). V was cut by 0 bases and J by 14 bases, with 15 bases left in between. CDR3 sequence (DNA): TGTGCCAGCAGCTTGGCCCGGGGAAGGGTAGAGTTCTTC. Protein: CASSLARGRVEFF.

The CDR3: CASSLWEVGDRALSPLHF. CDR3 DNA sequence: TGTGCCAGCAGTTTATGGGAGGTGGGGGACAGGGCATTGTCACCCCTCCACTTT. The chain employs TRBV28 and TRBJ1-6; 9 nucleotides agree with TRBD1. Germline V CDR1 and CDR2: MDHEN, SYDVKM. V was clipped by 0 bases and J by 10 bases; unmatched bases: 13. The CDR3 loop spans 18 amino acids.

V usage is TRBV5-1 and J usage is TRBJ2-5, with D possibly being TRBD2 (5 bases). Trimming shortened V by 7 bases and J by 5 bases, and 18 bases separated the two germline ends. The CDR3 has 14 residues. Germline CDR1 is SGHRS and CDR2 is YFSETQ. The CDR3 reads CASAIYSGVETQYF. CDR3 sequence (DNA): TGCGCCAGCGCCATCTACAGCGGTGTGGAGACCCAGTACTTC.

CDR3 sequence reads: CASSGAGTGGRQPQHF. The CDR3 DNA follows: TGTGCCAGTAGTGGCGCCGGGACAGGGGGACGACAGCCCCAGCATTTT. The gene calls are TRBV19 and TRBJ1-5; TRBD1 aligns across 11 bases. This CDR3 has 16 amino acids. The J segment lost 7 bases and the V segment lost 5 bases, leaving 10 bases of the junction unmatched. Germline assignment: CDR1 LNHDA and CDR2 SQIVND (reference sequence).

The chain couples TRBV7-3 to TRBJ2-5, with D perhaps TRBD1 (6 bases). The CDR3 has 14 residues. Germline-derived CDR1 and CDR2 are SGHTA and FQGTGA. Trimming took off 5 bases at V and 1 base at J, with 11 bases between the two ends. CDR3 sequence reads: CASSKTGAQETQYF. The CDR3 DNA reads TGTGCCAGCAGCAAGACAGGTGCCCAAGAGACCCAGTACTTC.

There are a few counts of this clone. The V call is TRBV3-1 (or the pseudogene TRBV3-2), the J call TRBJ2-7, with 7 bases lining up with TRBD2. Germline V lookup: CDR1 LGHDT, CDR2 YNNKEL (reference sequence). Trimming at V came to 5 bases and at J to 5 bases, leaving 12 bases not matched to a gene. The CDR3 has 15 amino acids. For the CDR3, the DNA is TGTGCCAGCAGCAGAGCGGGAAGTTGGGTGGACGAGCAGTACTTC. Its protein is CASSRAGSWVDEQYF.

The gene calls are TRBV6-5 and TRBJ2-7; D is possibly TRBD2 (6 bases). Germline V gene data show CDR1 as MNHEY and CDR2 as SVGAGI. Trimming removed 2 bases from V and 5 bases from J, with 10 bases in between. The CDR3 length is 13 residues. CDR3 sequence (DNA): TGTGCCAGCAGTTACGCGGGGAGCAACGAGCAGTACTTC. This translates into CASSYAGSNEQYF.

The genes are TRBV9 and TRBJ2-5; 10 positions match TRBD2. The germline CDR1 and CDR2 sequences are SGDLS and YYNGEE. The CDR3 has 15 residues. The ends lost 2 bases at V and 5 bases at J; junction bases unmatched: 6. CDR3 in amino acids: CASSVHSGGRETQYF. The DNA of the CDR3 is TGTGCCAGCAGCGTGCATAGCGGGGGGCGGGAGACCCAGTACTTC.

This clone was recorded only once. The chain links TRBV5-1 to TRBJ2-2, with 9 bases identical to TRBD1. Trimming cost V 4 bases and J 5 bases; bases outside gene matches: 3. CDR1 is SGHRS and CDR2 is YFSETQ in the germline V gene. This CDR3 spans 14 amino acids. CDR3 coding DNA: TGCGCCAGCAGCCCCGGACAGGGGACCGGGGAGCTGTTTTTT. Encoded protein: CASSPGQGTGELFF.

This chain links TRBV21-1 with TRBJ1-4; no check of the table's D call, TRBD1, against the DNA was made. TRBV21-1 is given as a pseudogene. There are 14 residues in the CDR3. The CDR3, as DNA: TGTGCCAGCAACACGACAGGGGATAATGAAAAACTGTTTTTT. Residues: CASNTTGDNEKLFF.

The chain joins TRBV9 to TRBJ2-3; 7 positions match TRBD2. Trimming at V came to 4 bases and at J to 6 bases, leaving 8 bases not matched to a gene. The CDR3 runs to 14 residues. Germline V lookup: CDR1 SGDLS, CDR2 YYNGEE. The CDR3 DNA sequence: TGTGCCAGCAGCCCGGCGGGAGACGGGGATACGCAGTATTTT. Its translation: CASSPAGDGDTQYF. Looking up the rest from reference TRBV9 and TRBJ2-3 gives the full variable domain: DSGVTQTPKHLITATGQRVTLRCSPRSGDLSVYWYQQSLDQGLQFLIQYYNGEERAKGNILERFSAQQFPDLHSELNLSSLELGDSALYFCASSPAGDGDTQYFGPGTRLTVL.

The chain links TRBV7-2 to TRBJ1-5, with no clear D. The V end lost 1 base, the J end lost 11 bases, and 18 bases lay between the germline ends. The CDR3 is made up of 15 amino acids. From germline, CDR1 is SGHTA and CDR2 FQGNSA. The CDR3 DNA reads TGTGCCAGCAGCTTAGATATAGTGGGATGGGAGTCCCAGCATTTT. Translation gives CASSLDIVGWESQHF.

This clone has only one observation. The chain recombines TRBV7-2 with TRBJ2-7; TRBD2 is a possible D gene (6 bases). The CDR3 has 17 amino acids. Trimming pared 1 base from V and 3 bases from J, leaving 19 bases between. The germline V gene has CDR1 SGHTA and CDR2 FQGNSA. CDR3 sequence reads: CASSLVNMGGKSYEQYF. CDR3 nucleotides: TGTGCCAGCAGCTTAGTTAATATGGGGGGAAAAAGCTACGAGCAGTACTTC.